The next 7 T cell receptor beta chains were all read from a single sample in a study of T-cell reconstitution after alpha-beta-depleted transplantation in children. Unique molecular identifiers were incorporated during preparation of the TCRbeta library. A single record per CDR3 protein comes from TCRdb applying MiXCR to the PCR reads. In the table there are some 300,000 distinct CDR3 sequences, 6% to 10% of which are singletons. The antigens of these receptors remain unknown. Overall study findings and caveats: From newly produced T cells came most of the T-cell counts and diversity one year after transplant.

The sequenced sample was peripheral blood, obtained 360 days after TCRalphabeta/CD19-depleted stem cell transplant. All receptors derive from a female patient between 2 and 10 years old who had a stem cell transplant for Fanconi anemia, so the T cells may come from the graft donor.

This rearrangement joins TRBV28 to TRBJ1-3, with D tentatively TRBD1 (5 bases). Germline lookup yields CDR1 MDHEN and CDR2 SYDVKM. The V end lost 7 bases, the J end lost 0 bases, and 19 bases lay between the germline ends. The CDR3 totals 17 residues. CDR3 DNA: TGTGCCAGCACTGGTTTCGGCAGGGCTTACTCTGGAAACACCATATATTTT. This sequence encodes CASTGFGRAYSGNTIYF. Together with reference TRBV28 and TRBJ1-3, the CDR3 gives the full variable domain: DVKVTQSSRYLVKRTGEKVFLECVQDMDHENMFWYRQDPGLGLRLIYFSYDVKMKEKGDIPEGYSVSREKKERFSLILESASTNQTSMYLCASTGFGRAYSGNTIYFGEGSWLTVV.

In this sample, this clonotype turned up many times. The V gene is TRBV7-6, the J gene TRBJ2-1; 10 bases agree with TRBD2. The V segment lost 0 bases and the J segment 5 bases; nucleotides outside the gene matches: 4. Germline-derived CDR1 and CDR2 are SGHVS and FNYEAQ. The CDR3 length is 16 residues. The CDR3 DNA is TGTGCCAGCAGCTTAGCATCTAGCGGGGGACACAATGAGCAGTTCTTC. It codes for CASSLASSGGHNEQFF.

This clonotype was counted between two and nine times. V usage is TRBV2 and J usage is TRBJ2-2; no definite D call. The CDR3 contains 15 residues. The V and J ends lost 1 base and 2 bases respectively, with 8 bases between them. Germline V gene lookup returns CDR1 SNHLY and CDR2 FYNNEI. This CDR3 is CASSEVAPNTGELFF. The CDR3 DNA follows: TGTGCCAGCAGTGAAGTAGCTCCTAACACCGGGGAGCTGTTTTTT.

V and J are TRBV6-2 or TRBV6-3 and TRBJ2-7; no definite D call. V was clipped by 0 bases and J by 4 bases, with 13 bases between them. The CDR3 is 15 residues long. The V gene's germline CDR1 is MNHEY and CDR2 SVGEGT. DNA of the CDR3: TGTGCCAGCAGTTACTCACCGACACTCGGTTACGAGCAGTACGTC. Its translation: CASSYSPTLGYEQYV.

At least ten counts were recorded for this clonotype. This chain uses TRBV9 with TRBJ1-1; D unresolved. V was shortened by 4 bases and J by 4 bases, with 17 bases between the two germline ends. This CDR3 region has 15 residues. From germline, CDR1 is SGDLS and CDR2 YYNGEE. CDR3: CASSPDWSYITEAFF. In nucleotides, the CDR3 is TGTGCCAGCAGCCCGGACTGGTCTTACATCACTGAAGCTTTCTTT.

This clonotype has ten or more counts. V and J are TRBV7-2 and TRBJ2-4, with 7 bases that match TRBD1. The CDR3 covers 14 residues. Germline CDR1 is SGHTA and CDR2 is FQGNSA. J gave up 9 bases and V 0 bases, and 5 bases lay outside the gene matches. The CDR3 here is CASSLALSGGIQYF. In DNA form, the CDR3 reads TGTGCCAGCAGCTTAGCGCTTTCAGGGGGCATTCAGTACTTC.

This clonotype has a count of ten or more. This chain links TRBV3-1 with TRBJ1-2; a weak D match, TRBD1 (6 bases). Germline V CDR1 and CDR2: LGHDT, YNNKEL (reference sequence). The V gene lost 6 bases and the J gene lost 12 bases, with 14 bases spanning the gap. This CDR3 has 11 residues. The CDR3 here is CASRGSGGNTF. The CDR3 bases are TGTGCCAGCAGGGGATCGGGGGGCAACACCTTC.